The table lists the clone carrying this T cell receptor (beta chain) with many counts. What it recognizes is unknown. Each CDR3 protein gets one entry after TCRdb re-called the 5' RACE reads with MiXCR. The top ten hold under 6% of the sample, which has 45,000 to 65,000 distinct CDR3 sequences, 3% to 4% seen once. The data belong to a study of neurological immune-mediated disorders. Study-wide findings and caveats: Expanded clones shared no identical CDR3 amino acid sequences across subjects, which suggested private TCR-beta repertoires in all groups. In HTLV-1-associated myelopathy, TCR clonal expansion was greatest, whereas multiple sclerosis had the least, falling below healthy controls. It was the repertoires of 18 of 34 multiple sclerosis patients that phylogenetic grouping placed in one related-CDR3 cluster, which is a possible signature.

V was clipped by 6 bases and J by 7 bases, with 13 bases between them. CDR3 length: 12 residues. Germline V gene sequence: CDR1 DFQATT, CDR2 SNEGSKA (reference sequence). The clonotype originates from a man aged 40-50 years with multiple sclerosis. Sequenced input: PBMCs. The J gene is TRBJ1-5, the V gene TRBV20-1; possible D gene TRBD1, 6 bases. CDR3 sequence (DNA): TGCAGTGCCATACAGGGAGGGCAGCCCCAGCATTTT. It specifies CSAIQGGQPQHF.